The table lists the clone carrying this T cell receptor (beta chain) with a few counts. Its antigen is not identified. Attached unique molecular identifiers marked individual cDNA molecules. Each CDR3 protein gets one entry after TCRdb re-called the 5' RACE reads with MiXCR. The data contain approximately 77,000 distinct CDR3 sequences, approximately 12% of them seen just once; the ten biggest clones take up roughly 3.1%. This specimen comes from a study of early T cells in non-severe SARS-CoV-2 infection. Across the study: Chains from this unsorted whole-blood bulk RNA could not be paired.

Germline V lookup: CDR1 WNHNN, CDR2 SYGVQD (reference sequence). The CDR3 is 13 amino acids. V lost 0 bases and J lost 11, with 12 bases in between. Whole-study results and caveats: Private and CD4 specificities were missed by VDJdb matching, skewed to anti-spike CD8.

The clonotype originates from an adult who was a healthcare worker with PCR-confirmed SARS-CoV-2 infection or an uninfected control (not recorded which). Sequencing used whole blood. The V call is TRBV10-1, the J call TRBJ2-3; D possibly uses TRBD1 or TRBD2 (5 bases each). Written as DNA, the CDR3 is TGCGCCAGCAGTGAGTCCGGGGCCTCTAAGCAGTATTTT. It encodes CASSESGASKQYF.